These 8 T cell receptor beta chains share one sample of origin, sequenced in a study of Graves' ophthalmopathy and Graves' hyperthyroidism. Amplified TCR beta CDR3 regions were obtained using RNA transcripts as template. The workflow started with a first-round RT-PCR run with HTBI primers and then moved on to a second-round multiplex PCR. Each CDR3 protein gets one entry after TCRdb re-called the multiplex PCR reads with MiXCR. The table has about 550,000 distinct CDR3 sequences, under 45% seen once. The source material was peripheral blood or thyroid tissue (not recorded which). The receptors come from an adult man with Graves' hyperthyroidism.

The chain has TRBV5-1 and TRBJ2-7, with TRBD1 matching over 8 bases. Germline CDR1 SGHRS, CDR2 YFSETQ. The CDR3 covers 17 residues. Germline trimming cut 0 bases from V and 2 bases from J; bases unmatched to any gene: 10. The CDR3 nucleotides are TGCGCCAGCAGCTTGGTTCGACTGACAGGGGTCCCCTACGAGCAGTACTTC. Translated, it gives CASSLVRLTGVPYEQYF.

A few counts support this clonotype. The rearrangement joins TRBV15 to TRBJ1-2; D not resolved. In germline, CDR1 is LNHNV, CDR2 YYDKDF (reference sequence). The V end lost 1 base, the J end lost 7 bases, and 10 bases lay between the germline ends. The CDR3 covers 13 residues. This CDR3 is CATSRVAGGGYTF. CDR3 nucleotide sequence: TGTGCCACCAGCAGAGTGGCGGGAGGTGGCTACACCTTC.

Remarks on this clonotype: A much larger clone lies one base from this, so it may be a read error. The rearrangement links TRBV5-1 to TRBJ2-7; D unclear. Germline V CDR1 and CDR2: SGHRS, YFSETQ. This CDR3 contains 13 residues. CDR3 in DNA: TGTGCCGGCAGCTTAGAGCGCGTGGGCGAGCAGTACTTC. Its translation is CAGSLERVGEQYF.

This clonotype occurred many times. In nucleotides, the CDR3 is TGTGCCAGCAGTTTAAGCGGGTTGAGGGGAGAGACCCAGTACTTC. This sequence encodes CASSLSGLRGETQYF. The chain employs TRBV11-3 and TRBJ2-5, with D perhaps matching TRBD2 (6 bases). In germline, CDR1 is SGHNT, CDR2 YENEEA. This CDR3 is built from 15 residues. Between the trimmed V and J ends, which lost 6 bases and 4 bases, there was a span of 18 bases.

This clonotype was detected only a few times. The chain has TRBV3-1 and TRBJ2-5, with D unresolved. The CDR3 contains 14 residues. Germline V lookup: CDR1 LGHDT, CDR2 YNNKEL (reference sequence). V gave up 3 bases and J gave up 0 bases, with 8 bases separating them. The CDR3 loop is CASSHSRDQETQYF. In DNA, the CDR3 is TGTGCCAGCAGCCATTCCAGAGACCAAGAGACCCAGTACTTC.

This clonotype was counted ten times or more. This sequence joins TRBV20-1 and TRBJ1-3; 7 bases align to TRBD1. The V and J ends lost 0 bases and 2 bases, in that order; junction bases with no gene match: 4. The germline gives CDR1 DFQATT, CDR2 SNEGSKA (reference sequence). The CDR3 has 15 residues. This CDR3 is CSARDDRAAGNTIYF. The DNA for the CDR3 is TGCAGTGCTAGAGATGACAGGGCTGCTGGAAACACCATATATTTT.

The chain joins TRBV20-1 to TRBJ2-5, with TRBD1 matching over 7 bases. From germline, CDR1 is DFQATT and CDR2 SNEGSKA (reference sequence). With V trimmed by 0 bases and J by 5 bases, 6 bases remained unmatched. This CDR3 region has 14 residues. The CDR3 DNA follows: TGCAGTGCTAGAGAGGGGACAGCCGGGGAGACCCAGTACTTC. This sequence encodes CSAREGTAGETQYF.

This clonotype was detected ten times or more. This CDR3 is CSVEDPSLRTGGGYGYTF. CDR3 coding DNA: TGCAGCGTTGAAGATCCATCCCTCAGGACAGGGGGAGGGTATGGCTACACCTTC. V gene TRBV29-1 combines with J gene TRBJ1-2; 10 bases match TRBD1. Germline V gives CDR1 SQVTM, CDR2 ANQGSEA. The CDR3 runs to 18 residues. J was trimmed by 5 bases and V by 0 bases; bases with no gene match: 15.